The TCR beta chain described here comes from a study of T cell responses to AZD1222 COVID-19 vaccine. Study-level points and caveats: Clonal diversity was possibly underestimated, and the donors were mostly white British, with more females. Researchers report vaccine-associated CD4 TCRs spanning spike, with dominance at 160-218 and 743-854. With two AZD1222 doses given, Spike-specific TCR breadth and depth both rose. Among AZD1222 vaccinees, only six were seropositive at baseline.

The CDR3 runs 16 residues. V lost 6 bases and J 0 bases, leaving 16 bases between the germline ends. Germline values: CDR1 SNHLY, CDR2 FYNNEI. Profiled with immunoSEQ multiplex PCR; TCRdb holds only in-frame clones, not every one. The sample contains roughly 100,000 clones, 75% to 90% of which appear only once. In the case of this clone: Its antigen remains unknown.

The gene calls are TRBV2 and TRBJ2-3; weak D call: TRBD2 (6 bases). The specimen comprised peripheral blood, sampled on day 0 of AZD1222 vaccination. This receptor was taken from an adult in good health. CDR3 sequence reads: CASREGFVSSTDTQYF. DNA of the CDR3: TGTGCCAGCAGGGAGGGCTTTGTGTCAAGCACAGATACGCAGTATTTT.